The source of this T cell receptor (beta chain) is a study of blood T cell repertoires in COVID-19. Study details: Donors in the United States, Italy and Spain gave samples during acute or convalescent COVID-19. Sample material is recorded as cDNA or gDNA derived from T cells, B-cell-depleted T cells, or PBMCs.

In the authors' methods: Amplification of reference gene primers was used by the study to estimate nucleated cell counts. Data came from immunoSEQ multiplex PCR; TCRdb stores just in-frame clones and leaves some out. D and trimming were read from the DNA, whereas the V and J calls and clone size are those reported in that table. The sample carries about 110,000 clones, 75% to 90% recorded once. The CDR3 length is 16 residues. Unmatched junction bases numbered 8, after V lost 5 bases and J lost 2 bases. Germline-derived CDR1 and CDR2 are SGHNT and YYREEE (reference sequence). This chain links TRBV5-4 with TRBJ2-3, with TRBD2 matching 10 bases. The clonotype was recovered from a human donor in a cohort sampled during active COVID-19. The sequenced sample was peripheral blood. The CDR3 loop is CASSSGGTHFTDTQYF. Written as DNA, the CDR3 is TGTGCCAGCAGTAGCGGGGGGACCCATTTCACAGATACGCAGTATTTT.